This entry lists 11 T cell receptor beta chains sequenced from one sample in a study of shared clonotypes between healthy human individuals. Repertoires were generated with immunoSEQ multiplex PCR, while TCRdb's copy carries only in-frame clones and drops some. In the table there are fewer than 600,000 clones, around 75% of which are singletons. Sequencing used PBMCs. The source of these receptors is a woman aged 35 to 49 in good health. Some clones in this sample may be carry-over from other donors' samples.

The rearrangement links TRBV28 to TRBJ1-1; 11 bases are a match to TRBD1. Germline V gene data show CDR1 as MDHEN and CDR2 as SYDVKM. Trimming took 4 bases from V and 0 from J; bases not matched to a gene: 19. This CDR3 has 21 residues. CDR3 sequence: CASSSNRDRGIFLGLNTEAFF. The CDR3 DNA follows: TGTGCCAGCAGTTCAAACCGGGACAGGGGGATCTTTTTGGGTCTGAACACTGAAGCTTTCTTT.

The V call is TRBV5-1, the J call TRBJ1-3, with no clear D. The CDR3 has 16 amino acids. Germline V CDR1 and CDR2: SGHRS, YFSETQ. With 0 bases removed from V and 0 bases from J, the gap between germline ends came to 10 bases. CDR3 sequence (DNA): TGCGCCAGCAGCTTGGTCTCAGACTCCTCTGGAAACACCATATATTTT. Its protein is CASSLVSDSSGNTIYF.

This clone was seen a few times. V and J are TRBV5-4 and TRBJ2-5; 9 positions agree with TRBD2. The CDR3 is made up of 17 amino acids. V dropped 4 bases and J dropped 1; count of bases not matched to a gene: 11. Germline CDR1 and CDR2: SGHNT and YYREEE (reference sequence). For the CDR3, the DNA is TGTGCCAGCAGCCGCTTCGGGCTAGCGGGATCCCAAGAGACCCAGTACTTC. Protein product: CASSRFGLAGSQETQYF.

This chain uses TRBV5-5 with TRBJ2-1, with 7 bases that match TRBD1. The CDR3 is 16 amino acids. The germline gives CDR1 SGHKS, CDR2 YYEKEE (reference sequence). The V gene end was trimmed by 1 base and the J gene end by 0 bases; junction bases not matched to a gene: 4. The CDR3, as DNA: TGTGCCAGCAGCTTGTTGGCAGGGGGCTCCTACAATGAGCAGTTCTTC. This sequence encodes CASSLLAGGSYNEQFF.

The gene calls are TRBV4-1 and TRBJ2-1; possible D gene TRBD2, 5 bases. The V end was cut by 4 bases, the J end by 9 bases, with 19 bases between. Germline V gene sequence: CDR1 MGHRA, CDR2 YSYEKL. This CDR3 has 15 amino acids. CDR3 DNA: TGCGCCAGCAGCCCCGAGGCGGGCCTGGCGGGTGAGCAGTTCTTC. This encodes CASSPEAGLAGEQFF.

The chain is built from TRBV15 and TRBJ2-7, with a tentative D call TRBD1 (5 bases). CDR1 is LNHNV and CDR2 is YYDKDF in the germline V gene (reference sequence). This CDR3 is 14 amino acids long. With 5 bases removed from V and 0 bases from J, the gap between germline ends came to 11 bases. CDR3 coding DNA: TGTGCCACCAGCTCGACAGATGGCTCCTACGAGCAGTACTTC. This sequence encodes CATSSTDGSYEQYF.

This clone was seen just once. The chain carries TRBV25-1 and TRBJ1-3; 7 bases align to TRBD1. In germline, CDR1 is MGHDK, CDR2 SYGVNS. The V segment lost 10 bases and the J segment 0 bases; nucleotides outside the gene matches: 6. This CDR3 has 14 amino acids. In nucleotides, the CDR3 is TGTGCCACCATGGACAGGCTCTCTGGAAACACCATATATTTT. Its protein is CATMDRLSGNTIYF.

The sample holds one count of this clone. At the DNA level, this CDR3 is encoded by other sequences in the same sample as well. The chain has TRBV7-9 and TRBJ2-5; D gene unclear. The CDR3 contains 10 residues. V was clipped by 6 bases and J by 4 bases, with 3 bases between them. The V gene's germline CDR1 is SEHNR and CDR2 FQNEAQ (reference sequence). The CDR3 sequence is CASSLETQYF. The DNA for the CDR3 is TGTGCCAGCAGTCTAGAGACCCAGTACTTC.

The chain combines TRBV10-1 with TRBJ2-1; possibly TRBD2 for D (5 bases). This CDR3 comprises 14 residues. V gave up 8 bases and J gave up 7 bases, with 18 bases separating them. Germline loops: CDR1 WNHNN, CDR2 SYGVQD (reference sequence). CDR3 region: CASQLSGGWNEQFF. CDR3 bases: TGCGCCAGCCAGCTTTCTGGCGGGTGGAATGAGCAGTTCTTC.

V gene TRBV28 combines with J gene TRBJ2-3; D possibly corresponds to TRBD2 (5 bases). CDR1 is MDHEN and CDR2 is SYDVKM in the germline V gene. Between the trimmed V and J ends, which lost 5 bases and 6 bases, there was a span of 12 bases. This CDR3 has 13 residues. The CDR3 nucleotides read TGTGCCAGCAGTGAACTAGGAGCGGATACGCAGTATTTT. The encoded protein is CASSELGADTQYF.

J is TRBJ2-2 and V is TRBV11-3; 7 positions agree with TRBD1. CDR3 size: 14 residues. The ends lost 5 bases at V and 7 bases at J; junction bases unmatched: 7. CDR1 SGHNT and CDR2 YENEEA come from the germline V gene. The CDR3 DNA sequence: TGTGCCAGCAGCATCGGGACAGAGGGCGGGGAGCTGTTTTTT. Its protein is CASSIGTEGGELFF.